This passage covers 27 T cell receptor beta chains from one sample sequenced in a study of T cell responses to AZD1222 COVID-19 vaccine. Generated by immunoSEQ multiplex PCR, the TCRdb table keeps only in-frame clones and is missing some. The table includes 54,000 or so clones, about 90% detected once. Material: peripheral blood, obtained on day 0 of AZD1222 vaccination. The receptor source for this set is an adult in good health.

J is TRBJ1-6 and V is TRBV28, with 7 bases fitting TRBD1. The CDR3 loop spans 15 amino acids. The ends lost 6 bases at V and 5 bases at J; junction bases unmatched: 7. From germline, CDR1 is MDHEN and CDR2 SYDVKM. The CDR3 protein is CASRYRGINNSPLHF. Written as DNA, the CDR3 is TGTGCCAGCAGGTACAGGGGAATTAATAATTCACCCCTCCACTTT.

The sample holds one count of this clone. The V gene is TRBV23-1, the J gene TRBJ2-7; D unclear. TRBV23-1 is an ORF for which the function is uncertain. The CDR3 contains 15 residues. V was clipped by 4 bases and J by 2 bases, with 15 bases between them. The CDR3 DNA sequence: TGCGCCAGCAGTCTATCTCTCCACGGACCCTACGAGCAGTACTTC. Protein sequence: CASSLSLHGPYEQYF.

This chain connects TRBV2 to TRBJ1-6; D remains unclear. Germline V gene sequence: CDR1 SNHLY, CDR2 FYNNEI. This CDR3 spans 12 amino acids. V was pared by 3 bases and J by 9 bases, with 6 bases between. In DNA, the CDR3 is TGTGCCAGCAGTGAGGCGGTTTCACCCCTCCACTTT. It yields the protein CASSEAVSPLHF.

The rearrangement joins TRBV6-5 to TRBJ1-2; the D is unclear. CDR1 is MNHEY and CDR2 is SVGAGI in the germline V gene. The CDR3 is made up of 12 amino acids. Trimming removed 6 bases at V and 2 bases at J, with 7 bases between. The CDR3 loop is CASRDGNYGYTF. The CDR3, as DNA: TGTGCCAGCAGGGACGGGAACTATGGCTACACCTTC.

The chain recombines TRBV27 with TRBJ1-1, with D hard to call. The CDR3 contains 13 residues. V was pared by 2 bases and J by 6 bases, with 10 bases between. Germline V gives CDR1 MNHEY, CDR2 SMNVEV (reference sequence). The CDR3 DNA is TGTGCCAGCAGTTTACCCGGGATGCCTGAAGCTTTCTTT. Translated, it gives CASSLPGMPEAFF.

The V gene is TRBV19, the J gene TRBJ1-6; D unclear. The V end was cut by 0 bases, the J end by 8 bases, with 11 bases between. The CDR3 runs to 15 residues. Looked up from germline, CDR1 is LNHDA and CDR2 is SQIVND (reference sequence). The DNA of the CDR3 is TGTGCCAGTAGTATAGATAGCCGCGACGATTCACCCCTCCACTTT. Protein: CASSIDSRDDSPLHF.

CDR3 DNA sequence: TGCGCCAGCAGCTTGGTAAGCACAGGGGCAGATACGCAGTATTTT. Encoded protein: CASSLVSTGADTQYF. The chain links TRBV5-1 to TRBJ2-3, with 7 nucleotides matching TRBD1. The trim removed 0 bases at V and 4 bases at J, leaving 5 bases unmatched. CDR1 is SGHRS and CDR2 is YFSETQ in the germline V gene. The CDR3 covers 15 residues.

The CDR3 DNA follows: TGTGCCAGCAGCCAAGTGCGGGAGGGCCCCGATTACGAGCAGTACTTC. Translating gives CASSQVREGPDYEQYF. The rearrangement links TRBV3-1 (or the pseudogene TRBV3-2) to TRBJ2-7; 9 bases line up with TRBD2. After removal of 1 base from V and 4 bases from J, the junction contained 8 bases not matched to a gene. The CDR3 totals 16 residues. Per germline, CDR1 LGHDT and CDR2 YNNKEL (reference sequence).

This chain uses TRBV2 with TRBJ2-1; 7 bases match TRBD2. This CDR3 spans 13 amino acids. The germline CDR1 and CDR2 sequences are SNHLY and FYNNEI. V trimming: 8 bases; J trimming: 6 bases; junction bases outside the gene matches: 7. The CDR3 loop reads CASAGDYGNEQFF. The DNA for the CDR3 is TGTGCCAGCGCTGGGGACTATGGCAATGAGCAGTTCTTC.

V usage is TRBV10-2 and J usage is TRBJ2-2; 13 bases agree with TRBD2. The CDR3 has 15 residues. The ends lost 5 bases at V and 6 bases at J; junction bases unmatched: 3. The germline CDR1 and CDR2 sequences are WSHSY and SAAADI. CDR3 nucleotide sequence: TGCGCCAGCAGTATTACTAGCGGGAGGGCCGGGGAGCTGTTTTTT. This gives the protein CASSITSGRAGELFF.

This rearrangement joins TRBV28 to TRBJ1-3; D is ambiguous. The V end lost 5 bases, the J end lost 8 bases, and 13 bases lay between the germline ends. Germline CDR1 is MDHEN and CDR2 is SYDVKM. The CDR3 consists of 13 residues. CDR3 protein: CASSPPLSHTIYF. CDR3 bases: TGTGCCAGCAGTCCCCCGCTCAGTCACACCATATATTTT. The variable domain in full, completed from reference TRBV28 and TRBJ1-3, reads DVKVTQSSRYLVKRTGEKVFLECVQDMDHENMFWYRQDPGLGLRLIYFSYDVKMKEKGDIPEGYSVSREKKERFSLILESASTNQTSMYLCASSPPLSHTIYFGEGSWLTVV.

This clone was recorded only once. V usage is TRBV27 and J usage is TRBJ2-1, with 7 bases aligning to TRBD2. Germline V gives CDR1 MNHEY, CDR2 SMNVEV (reference sequence). Unmatched junction bases numbered 7, after V lost 2 bases and J lost 0 bases. CDR3 length: 17 amino acids. The CDR3 region is CASSLGGRKTSYNEQFF. CDR3 coding DNA: TGTGCCAGCAGTTTAGGCGGGAGAAAGACCTCCTACAATGAGCAGTTCTTC.

This chain links TRBV21-1 with TRBJ2-2; TRBD1 is the table's D call, not checked against the DNA. TRBV21-1 is annotated as a pseudogene. The CDR3 runs 16 residues. In DNA form, the CDR3 reads TGTGCCAGCAGCACCTCGTTCGGGACAGGGCGGGGGGAGCTGTTTTTT. Translated: CASSTSFGTGRGELFF.

The chain is built from TRBV5-4 and TRBJ1-1; 7 bases agree with TRBD1. V dropped 0 bases and J dropped 6; count of bases not matched to a gene: 2. CDR1 is SGHNT and CDR2 is YYREEE in the germline V gene (reference sequence). The CDR3 is 13 residues long. The CDR3 nucleotides are TGTGCCAGCAGCTTGGCACAGGGGCCTGAAGCTTTCTTT. Its translation: CASSLAQGPEAFF.

CDR3: CASSSRLAGGPYEQYF. Written as DNA, the CDR3 is TGTGCCAGCAGCTCACGACTAGCGGGAGGACCCTACGAGCAGTACTTC. This chain connects TRBV11-2 to TRBJ2-7; 13 positions agree with TRBD2. This CDR3 spans 16 amino acids. J lost 2 bases, V lost 4 bases, and 5 bases had no gene match. CDR1 is SGHAT, CDR2 FQNNGV, per germline.

This sequence joins TRBV18 and TRBJ1-4; no clear D gene. V gave up 8 bases and J gave up 8 bases, with 18 bases separating them. The CDR3 is made up of 14 amino acids. Per germline, CDR1 KGHSH and CDR2 LQKENI. This CDR3 reads CASKPGSVDEKLFF. The CDR3 nucleotides read TGTGCCAGCAAACCGGGCAGCGTCGACGAAAAACTGTTTTTT.

The rearrangement links TRBV15 to TRBJ2-5; D remains unclear. There are 14 residues in the CDR3. Germline V CDR1 and CDR2: LNHNV, YYDKDF (reference sequence). The V end was cut by 0 bases, the J end by 2 bases, with 7 bases between. CDR3 coding DNA: TGTGCCACCAGCAGAGATCGCCAGCAAGAGACCCAGTACTTC. It yields the protein CATSRDRQQETQYF.

The chain recombines TRBV5-1 with TRBJ2-3, with TRBD2 identical over 7 bases. This CDR3 comprises 15 residues. V dropped 4 bases and J dropped 4; count of bases not matched to a gene: 9. Germline CDR1 and CDR2: SGHRS and YFSETQ. The CDR3 nucleotides are TGCGCCAGCAGCAGCGCGGGAGTGGGGCCAGATACGCAGTATTTT. It codes for CASSSAGVGPDTQYF.

The gene calls are TRBV3-1 (or the pseudogene TRBV3-2) and TRBJ2-1, with 12 bases identical to TRBD2. Germline V CDR1 and CDR2: LGHDT, YNNKEL (reference sequence). CDR3 length: 15 amino acids. J was trimmed by 5 bases and V by 5 bases; bases with no gene match: 4. CDR3 nucleotides: TGTGCCAGCAGCACCCGACTAGCGGGAGACAATGAGCAGTTCTTC. Translation gives CASSTRLAGDNEQFF.

V and J are TRBV12-5 and TRBJ2-5; possibly TRBD2 for D (6 bases). This CDR3 spans 15 amino acids. Trimming stripped 1 base from V and 5 bases from J, with 14 bases between. CDR1 and CDR2 from the germline V gene are LGHNT and FRNRAP. CDR3 residues: CASGLGGGEWETQYF. For the CDR3, the DNA is TGTGCTAGTGGTTTGGGGGGAGGTGAATGGGAGACCCAGTACTTC.

V is TRBV5-1 and J is TRBJ1-2; no definite D call. Germline V gene data show CDR1 as SGHRS and CDR2 as YFSETQ. This CDR3 has 13 amino acids. With 4 bases removed from V and 1 base from J, the gap between germline ends came to 8 bases. In DNA, the CDR3 is TGCGCCAGCAGCCACAACAGTAACTATGGCTACACCTTC. It is translated as CASSHNSNYGYTF. The entire variable domain, with the rest obtained from reference TRBV5-1 and TRBJ1-2, is as follows: KAGVTQTPRYLIKTRGQQVTLSCSPISGHRSVSWYQQTPGQGLQFLFEYFSETQRNKGNFPGRFSGRQFSNSRSEMNVSTLELGDSALYLCASSHNSNYGYTFGSGTRLTVV.

This clone was seen once. The chain carries TRBV5-1 and TRBJ2-2; D is unresolved. This CDR3 comprises 15 residues. Trimming cost V 4 bases and J 2 bases, with 12 bases left between them. CDR1 is SGHRS, CDR2 YFSETQ, per germline. In DNA form, the CDR3 reads TGCGCCAGCAGCCCGGGCTCAGGAAACACCGGGGAGCTGTTTTTT. Translating it yields CASSPGSGNTGELFF.

This chain joins TRBV19 and TRBJ1-2; D remains unclear. V lost 1 base and J 8 bases, leaving 17 bases between the germline ends. The CDR3 spans 15 residues. Germline loops: CDR1 LNHDA, CDR2 SQIVND (reference sequence). The DNA of the CDR3 is TGTGCCAGTAGTATAGGTGTCCGGCGGGGTTACGGCTACACCTTC. Its translation: CASSIGVRRGYGYTF.

The CDR3 DNA reads as TGTGCCAGCAGCCCCCCGGGACAGGGAGCTTTCTTT. It yields the protein CASSPPGQGAFF. V usage is TRBV7-9 and J usage is TRBJ1-1; TRBD1 matches 9 bases. V lost 5 bases and J lost 10; bases outside the gene matches: 5. The V gene's germline CDR1 is SEHNR and CDR2 FQNEAQ (reference sequence). The CDR3 is 12 amino acids. Filled out from reference TRBV7-9 and TRBJ1-1, the complete variable domain reads DTGVSQNPRHKITKRGQNVTFRCDPISEHNRLYWYRQTLGQGPEFLTYFQNEAQLEKSRLLSDRFSAERPKGSFSTLEIQRTEQGDSAMYLCASSPPGQGAFFGQGTRLTVV.

V and J are TRBV5-4 and TRBJ1-2; D is ambiguous. Looked up from germline, CDR1 is SGHNT and CDR2 is YYREEE (reference sequence). Trimming left V 1 base short and J 4 bases short, with 11 bases between. The CDR3 covers 14 residues. The CDR3 here is CASSLSRDSYGYTF. In nucleotides, the CDR3 is TGTGCCAGCAGCTTGTCTAGGGATAGCTATGGCTACACCTTC. The complete variable domain, with remaining parts taken from reference TRBV5-4 and TRBJ1-2, reads ETGVTQSPTHLIKTRGQQVTLRCSSQSGHNTVSWYQQALGQGPQFIFQYYREEENGRGNFPPRFSGLQFPNYSSELNVNALELDDSALYLCASSLSRDSYGYTFGSGTRLTVV.

The rearrangement links TRBV28 to TRBJ1-1; D is possibly TRBD1 (6 bases). This CDR3 has 14 residues. The germline CDR1 and CDR2 sequences are MDHEN and SYDVKM. Trimming left V 5 bases short and J 3 bases short, with 13 bases between. CDR3 nucleotides: TGTGCCAGCAGTCCCGCTGGACAGTACACTGAAGCTTTCTTT. This codes for CASSPAGQYTEAFF.

The chain is built from TRBV5-1 and TRBJ2-5; no definite D call. The CDR3 consists of 12 residues. V lost 0 bases and J lost 5, with 5 bases in between. The germline V gene encodes CDR1 SGHRS and CDR2 YFSETQ. CDR3 coding DNA: TGCGCCAGCAGCTTGGCCAGGGAGACCCAGTACTTC. Translating gives CASSLARETQYF.